A single sample gave rise to the 7 T cell receptor beta chains below, sequenced in a study of cytomegalovirus exposure and HLA in healthy donors (dated by TCRdb to about 2017). The library came from the immunoSEQ multiplex PCR assay. The multiplex PCR relied on a mix of 60 forward primers for TCR Vbeta segments and 13 reverse primers for TCR Jbeta segments. The clones in this table, taken by TCRdb from immuneACCESS, are in-frame only. Not every clone is retained; where verified, under half of the shortfall comes from an unresolved V gene, and the cause of the rest is unknown. The sample yields 100,000 to 150,000 clones; over 60% were counted once. The ten largest account for around 14% of the sample. The material sequenced was PBMCs. These receptors came from a woman aged 60-75 years in good health and CMV-seropositive.

This chain connects TRBV15 to TRBJ2-3; TRBD2 matches 16 bases. Unmatched junction bases numbered 3, after V lost 1 base and J lost 5 bases. Germline CDR1 reads LNHNV; CDR2 reads YYDKDF (reference sequence). CDR3 length: 17 amino acids. Written as DNA, the CDR3 is TGTGCCACCAGCAGAGGTGGGACTAGCGGGGGGGGAGATACGCAGTATTTT. Translating gives CATSRGGTSGGGDTQYF.

The rearrangement joins TRBV5-1 to TRBJ2-3, with D possibly being TRBD2 (5 bases). The germline gives CDR1 SGHRS, CDR2 YFSETQ. V gave up 9 bases and J gave up 0 bases, with 17 bases separating them. The CDR3 spans 15 residues. As DNA, the CDR3 is TGCGCCACCAAGCGCGACGGGGTTAGCACAGATACGCAGTATTTT. Translation: CATKRDGVSTDTQYF.

The chain employs TRBV16 and TRBJ1-5; 9 nucleotides line up with TRBD1. The CDR3 length is 16 residues. Per germline, CDR1 KGHSY and CDR2 FQNENV. Trimming cost V 0 bases and J 6 bases; bases outside gene matches: 6. The CDR3 DNA reads as TGTGCCAGCAGCCAATCTCGTACAGGGGGCGGTCAGCCCCAGCATTTT. Protein: CASSQSRTGGGQPQHF.

The genes are TRBV19 and TRBJ1-1; D is undetermined. The V end lost 3 bases, the J end lost 5 bases, and 13 bases lay between the germline ends. There are 14 residues in the CDR3. Germline CDR1 and CDR2: LNHDA and SQIVND (reference sequence). CDR3 sequence (DNA): TGTGCCAGTAGTATTGTTGACGCGGGGACTGAAGCTTTCTTT. It codes for CASSIVDAGTEAFF.

This clone came up a few times. The rearrangement uses TRBV6-5 and TRBJ1-1, with a weak D call TRBD1 (5 bases). Per germline, CDR1 MNHEY and CDR2 SVGAGI. CDR3 length equals 14 residues. Between the trimmed V and J ends, which lost 2 bases and 4 bases, there was a span of 11 bases. Written as DNA, the CDR3 is TGTGCCAGCAGTTACGCAGGGTCGGGCACTGAAGCTTTCTTT. Translation gives CASSYAGSGTEAFF.

As DNA, the CDR3 is TGTGCCTGGACTAATGGACTAGCGGGGAACACAGATACGCAGTATTTT. Its translation: CAWTNGLAGNTDTQYF. The gene calls are TRBV30 and TRBJ2-3; TRBD2 aligns across 12 bases. The ends lost 4 bases at V and 2 bases at J; junction bases unmatched: 7. The V gene's germline CDR1 is GTSNPN and CDR2 SVGIG (reference sequence). The CDR3 consists of 16 residues.

V gene TRBV30 combines with J gene TRBJ1-5, with a possible D match to TRBD1 (5 bases). CDR3 length equals 14 residues. From germline, CDR1 is GTSNPN and CDR2 SVGIG (reference sequence). Between the trimmed V and J ends, which lost 3 bases and 6 bases, there was a span of 15 bases. The CDR3 is CAWSLRDLGQPQHF. The CDR3, as DNA: TGTGCCTGGAGCCTCCGGGACTTGGGTCAGCCCCAGCATTTT.